Following are 29 T cell receptor beta chains from one sample sequenced in a study of blood T cell repertoires in COVID-19 (dated by TCRdb to the early 2020s). Receptors were amplified or captured by the immunoSEQ multiplex PCR assay. As stored in TCRdb, this immuneACCESS dataset retains in-frame rearrangements with V and J assigned. A fraction of the clones does not appear; measured against another copy, unresolved V genes explain less than half of the discrepancy, and the remainder lacks a known reason. This sample gives 200,000 to 250,000 clones in total; roughly 89% of them show up just once. More than 3.5% of the sample lies in the top ten. Specimen: PBMCs or T cells enriched from blood (not recorded which). These receptors all come from a woman between 35 and 50 years old with acute COVID-19.

The CDR3 here is CASSQDSRDRGSTIYF. Here the CDR3 DNA reads TGCGCCAGCAGCCAAGATTCCCGGGACAGGGGTAGCACCATATATTTT. The rearrangement uses TRBV4-1 and TRBJ1-3; the match to TRBD1 covers 10 bases. Germline CDR1 MGHRA, CDR2 YSYEKL. CDR3 length equals 16 residues. Trimming took 0 bases from V and 9 from J; bases not matched to a gene: 8.

The chain has TRBV11-2 and TRBJ2-7, with D possibly matching TRBD2 (7 bases). Germline loops: CDR1 SGHAT, CDR2 FQNNGV. The CDR3 runs 15 residues. V shed 4 bases and J shed 2 bases, with 15 bases lying between them. In DNA, the CDR3 is TGTGCCAGCAGCTCTTTGGTCGGGGGGCCCTACGAGCAGTACTTC. This translates into CASSSLVGGPYEQYF.

This chain links TRBV5-6 with TRBJ1-5; TRBD1 aligns across 9 bases. This CDR3 comprises 13 residues. With 4 bases clipped from V and 4 bases from J, the junction kept 0 bases outside the gene matches. CDR1 and CDR2 (germline): SGHDT, YYEEEE. The CDR3 nucleotides are TGTGCCAGCAGCGGGACAGGGAATCAGCCCCAGCATTTT. It translates to CASSGTGNQPQHF.

This clone came up a few times. The chain couples TRBV2 to TRBJ1-5; 10 positions agree with TRBD1. Germline-derived CDR1 and CDR2 are SNHLY and FYNNEI. The CDR3 contains 14 residues. V gave up 6 bases and J gave up 7 bases; unmatched junction bases: 6. In DNA form, the CDR3 reads TGTGCCAGCAGCGGGGACAGGGGAGGACAGCCCCAGCATTTT. This encodes CASSGDRGGQPQHF.

The chain employs TRBV7-2 and TRBJ2-2; 7 nucleotides match TRBD2. This CDR3 spans 15 amino acids. Germline V gene sequence: CDR1 SGHTA, CDR2 FQGNSA. The junction had 11 bases not matched to a gene; V was cut back by 6 bases and J by 7 bases. The CDR3 protein is CASREPFGGDGELFF. DNA for the CDR3: TGTGCCAGCAGGGAACCCTTTGGGGGGGACGGGGAGCTGTTTTTT.

The chain links TRBV4-3 to TRBJ1-2, with TRBD1 as a possible D gene (6 bases). The CDR3 runs 20 residues. The V gene's germline CDR1 is LGHNA and CDR2 YSLEER. Trimming took off 5 bases at V and 0 bases at J, with 28 bases between the two ends. The CDR3 region is CASSSRGWYRDNMSNYGYTF. The DNA of the CDR3 is TGCGCCAGCAGCTCCCGAGGATGGTACAGGGATAATATGTCTAACTATGGCTACACCTTC.

V gene TRBV7-9 combines with J gene TRBJ1-2; TRBD1 is a possible D gene (5 bases). There are 13 residues in the CDR3. Germline assignment: CDR1 SEHNR and CDR2 FQNEAQ (reference sequence). V lost 5 bases, J lost 3 bases, and 10 bases lay in between. Here the CDR3 DNA reads TGTGCCAGCAGCGCGGGGCCCTACTATGGCTACACCTTC. It translates to CASSAGPYYGYTF.

This rearrangement joins TRBV11-2 to TRBJ1-2, with a tentative D call TRBD1 (5 bases). The V and J ends lost 3 bases and 0 bases respectively, with 11 bases between them. The germline CDR1 and CDR2 sequences are SGHAT and FQNNGV. CDR3 size: 15 residues. Here the CDR3 DNA reads TGTGCCAGCAGCTTCCCGATAGGGGCTAACTATGGCTACACCTTC. Translating it yields CASSFPIGANYGYTF.

The chain is built from TRBV5-1 and TRBJ1-5, with no clear D. Trimming pared 4 bases from V and 3 bases from J, leaving 11 bases between. The CDR3 covers 14 residues. Per germline, CDR1 SGHRS and CDR2 YFSETQ. CDR3 in amino acids: CASSPGGYNQPQHF. CDR3 nucleotide sequence: TGCGCCAGCAGCCCCGGCGGATACAATCAGCCCCAGCATTTT.

The rearrangement joins TRBV19 to TRBJ1-5; D not certain. Germline V gives CDR1 LNHDA, CDR2 SQIVND (reference sequence). The V end lost 7 bases, the J end lost 2 bases, and 6 bases lay between the germline ends. The CDR3 consists of 12 residues. The CDR3 here is CASKRGNQPQHF. CDR3 coding DNA: TGTGCCAGTAAACGGGGCAATCAGCCCCAGCATTTT.

This chain joins TRBV6-5 and TRBJ2-7; TRBD2 agrees at 7 bases. This CDR3 comprises 15 residues. Germline CDR1 is MNHEY and CDR2 is SVGAGI. V shed 8 bases, J shed 2 bases, and the junction held 12 bases outside the gene matches. For the CDR3, the DNA is TGTGCCAGCTCCTCCTCCAGCGGGGCTACCTACGAGCAGTACGTC. Protein: CASSSSSGATYEQYV.

The rearrangement links TRBV27 to TRBJ1-2; 7 nucleotides line up with TRBD1. The ends lost 5 bases at V and 4 bases at J; junction bases unmatched: 7. CDR3 length: 14 residues. Per the germline V gene, CDR1 is MNHEY and CDR2 is SMNVEV (reference sequence). Written as DNA, the CDR3 is TGTGCCAGCAGTCCCCGGGACAGCTTCTATGGCTACACCTTC. It encodes CASSPRDSFYGYTF.

V and J are TRBV7-6 and TRBJ1-4, with D tentatively TRBD1 (6 bases). V lost 3 bases and J lost 4, with 12 bases in between. Looked up from germline, CDR1 is SGHVS and CDR2 is FNYEAQ. CDR3 length: 15 residues. The CDR3 region is CASSFRQEINEKLFF. In DNA, the CDR3 is TGTGCCAGCAGCTTCCGACAGGAGATTAATGAAAAACTGTTTTTT.

With regard to this clone: The germline gene is not matched at one end of the junction; a read error may be the cause. The CDR3 here is CASSQEIQGRQLQHF. As DNA, the CDR3 is TGTGCCAGCAGCCAAGAGATACAGGGGCGCCAGCTCCAGCATTTT. J is TRBJ1-5 and V is TRBV4-2; the match to TRBD1 covers 7 bases. CDR1 and CDR2 from the germline V gene are LGHNA and YNFKEQ. The CDR3 consists of 15 residues.

The sample holds one count of this clone. This chain connects TRBV7-3 to TRBJ2-5, with D possibly TRBD2 on 6 matching bases. Deletions cut 4 bases from V and 4 bases from J, with 13 bases between. The CDR3 sequence is 14 residues long. Germline CDR1 and CDR2: SGHTA and FQGTGA. Written as DNA, the CDR3 is TGTGCCAGCAGCTCAGGCCCGGGAGCAGAGACCCAGTACTTC. It translates to CASSSGPGAETQYF. Full variable domain (outside the CDR3, taken from reference TRBV7-3 and TRBJ2-5): GAGVSQTPSNKVTEKGKYVELRCDPISGHTALYWYRQSLGQGPEFLIYFQGTGAADDSGLPNDRFFAVRPEGSVSTLKIQRTERGDSAVYLCASSSGPGAETQYFGPGTRLLVL.

V is TRBV10-3 and J is TRBJ1-2; TRBD1 matches at 7 bases. V dropped 6 bases and J dropped 2; count of bases not matched to a gene: 3. Germline CDR1 and CDR2: ENHRY and SYGVKD. This CDR3 has 13 residues. CDR3: CAIRTQGNYGYTF. CDR3 nucleotide sequence: TGTGCCATCAGAACACAGGGGAACTATGGCTACACCTTC.

The chain recombines TRBV12-3 or TRBV12-4 with TRBJ2-3, with TRBD2 matching over 8 bases. This CDR3 comprises 13 residues. J lost 2 bases, V lost 10 bases, and 5 bases had no gene match. CDR3 sequence: CANPSGPTDTQYF. The CDR3 DNA follows: TGTGCCAACCCTAGCGGGCCCACAGATACGCAGTATTTT.

CDR3 protein: CASSLPGESTEAFF. For the CDR3, the DNA is TGTGCCAGCAGTTTACCGGGGGAGTCCACTGAAGCTTTCTTT. V is TRBV28 and J is TRBJ1-1; a possible D gene is TRBD1 (5 bases). Germline CDR1 MDHEN, CDR2 SYDVKM. The germline V and J ends were trimmed by 2 bases and 4 bases, with 11 bases remaining between them. The CDR3 has 14 residues.

The chain recombines TRBV9 with TRBJ1-6; D unclear. Germline-derived CDR1 and CDR2 are SGDLS and YYNGEE. Deletions cut 3 bases from V and 0 bases from J, with 10 bases between. CDR3 size: 16 residues. This CDR3 reads CASSAQPSSYNSPLHF. The CDR3 DNA is TGTGCCAGCAGCGCCCAACCGAGCTCCTATAATTCACCCCTCCACTTT.

This clone was counted between two and nine times. The identical CDR3 is also encoded by other nucleotide sequences in the sample. V and J are TRBV11-3 and TRBJ1-3; TRBD1 matches 9 bases. Germline V lookup: CDR1 SGHNT, CDR2 YENEEA. V was clipped by 5 bases and J by 2 bases; unmatched bases: 4. This CDR3 is 15 amino acids long. The CDR3 loop is CASSPGQGPGNTIYF. The CDR3 region has the DNA TGTGCCAGCAGCCCGGGACAGGGACCTGGAAACACCATATATTTT. The full variable domain, with the rest looked up from reference TRBV11-3 and TRBJ1-3, is EAGVVQSPRYKIIEKKQPVAFWCNPISGHNTLYWYLQNLGQGPELLIRYENEEAVDDSQLPKDRFSAERLKGVDSTLKIQPAELGDSAVYLCASSPGQGPGNTIYFGEGSWLTVV.

This clone has just a few counts. Written as DNA, the CDR3 is TGTGCCACCCAAGGCGCAGGGATGAACACTGAAGCTTTCTTT. Amino acid sequence: CATQGAGMNTEAFF. The V call is TRBV19, the J call TRBJ1-1; possible D gene TRBD1, 5 bases. The V end lost 10 bases, the J end lost 0 bases, and 15 bases lay between the germline ends. CDR1 and CDR2 from the germline V gene are LNHDA and SQIVND (reference sequence). The CDR3 is made up of 14 amino acids.

The table lists this clone with a few counts. This chain uses TRBV2 with TRBJ1-6; weak D call: TRBD1 (5 bases). Trimming took 6 bases from V and 6 from J, leaving 12 bases between them. This CDR3 has 14 amino acids. Germline CDR1 is SNHLY and CDR2 is FYNNEI. CDR3 amino acids: CASRNGGINSPLHF. CDR3 sequence (DNA): TGTGCCAGCAGAAACGGGGGAATTAATTCACCCCTCCACTTT.

This sequence joins TRBV2 and TRBJ1-5, with TRBD1 as a possible D gene (5 bases). V lost 1 base and J 4 bases, leaving 11 bases between the germline ends. The germline CDR1 and CDR2 sequences are SNHLY and FYNNEI. The CDR3 totals 15 residues. The CDR3 reads CASSEVQGGNQPQHF. DNA of the CDR3: TGTGCCAGCAGTGAAGTGCAGGGTGGGAATCAGCCCCAGCATTTT.

J is TRBJ1-3 and V is TRBV6-5, with TRBD1 matching over 8 bases. Germline lookup yields CDR1 MNHEY and CDR2 SVGAGI. The CDR3 is 14 amino acids. Trimming took 7 bases from V and 4 from J; bases not matched to a gene: 6. CDR3 in amino acids: CASTPDRVGNTIYF. The CDR3 DNA reads TGTGCCAGCACGCCGGACAGGGTGGGAAACACCATATATTTT.

The chain uses TRBV7-9 and TRBJ2-7; 8 bases are a match to TRBD2. The CDR3 has 16 amino acids. Trimming took 2 bases from V and 4 from J; bases not matched to a gene: 10. Germline values: CDR1 SEHNR, CDR2 FQNEAQ (reference sequence). The CDR3 DNA reads TGTGCCAGCAGCTTACTAGCCATTAGCGGGGAATACGAGCAGTACTTC. This sequence encodes CASSLLAISGEYEQYF. The whole variable domain, remainder taken from reference TRBV7-9 and TRBJ2-7, is DTGVSQNPRHKITKRGQNVTFRCDPISEHNRLYWYRQTLGQGPEFLTYFQNEAQLEKSRLLSDRFSAERPKGSFSTLEIQRTEQGDSAMYLCASSLLAISGEYEQYFGPGTRLTVT.

The sample holds one count of this clone. The chain joins TRBV3-1 (or the pseudogene TRBV3-2) to TRBJ2-7; D is perhaps TRBD2 (6 bases). The CDR3 sequence is 11 residues long. Germline CDR1 is LGHDT and CDR2 is YNNKEL (reference sequence). V was clipped by 11 bases and J by 3 bases, with 11 bases between them. CDR3 coding DNA: TGTGCCGCAGGGAGGTACTACGAGCAGTACTTC. It encodes CAAGRYYEQYF.

Points on this clone: Other DNA sequences in the same sample also yield this CDR3. The V gene is TRBV5-1, the J gene TRBJ2-1; D gene unclear. V lost 0 bases and J 0 bases, leaving 7 bases between the germline ends. Germline values: CDR1 SGHRS, CDR2 YFSETQ. The CDR3 spans 15 residues. The DNA of the CDR3 is TGCGCCAGCAGCTTGGACTGGAGCTCCTACAATGAGCAGTTCTTC. It yields the protein CASSLDWSSYNEQFF.

This chain uses TRBV5-1 with TRBJ1-1; D may be TRBD1 (6 bases). Trimming cost V 3 bases and J 2 bases, with 11 bases left between them. The CDR3 covers 14 residues. CDR1 and CDR2 from the germline V gene are SGHRS and YFSETQ. The CDR3 DNA follows: TGCGCCAGCAGCTGGGGGACACATAACACTGAAGCTTTCTTT. Encoded protein: CASSWGTHNTEAFF.

The gene calls are TRBV12-3 or TRBV12-4 and TRBJ1-2; tentatively, D is TRBD1 (5 bases). This CDR3 is 13 amino acids long. Trimming left V 8 bases short and J 2 bases short, with 12 bases between. The CDR3 protein is CASAWTSNYGYTF. The DNA for the CDR3 is TGTGCCAGCGCGTGGACAAGCAACTATGGCTACACCTTC.